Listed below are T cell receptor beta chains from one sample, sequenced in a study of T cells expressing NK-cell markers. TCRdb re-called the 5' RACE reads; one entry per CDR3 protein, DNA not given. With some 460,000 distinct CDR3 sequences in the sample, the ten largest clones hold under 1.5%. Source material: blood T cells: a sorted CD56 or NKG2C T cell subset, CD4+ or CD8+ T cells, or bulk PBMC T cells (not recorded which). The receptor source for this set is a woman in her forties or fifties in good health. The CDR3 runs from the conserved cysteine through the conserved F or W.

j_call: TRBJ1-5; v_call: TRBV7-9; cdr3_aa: CASSLDKAGERPQHF
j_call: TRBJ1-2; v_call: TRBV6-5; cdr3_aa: CASSYGTANSNYGYTF
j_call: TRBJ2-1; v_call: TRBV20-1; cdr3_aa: CSADRSPNEQFF
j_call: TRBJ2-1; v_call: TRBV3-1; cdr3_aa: CASSHGLAGAPRGSYNEQFF
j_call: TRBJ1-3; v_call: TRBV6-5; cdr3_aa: CASSFTGTSPGNTIYF
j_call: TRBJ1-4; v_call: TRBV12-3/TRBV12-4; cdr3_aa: CASSPPVTGTTNEKLFF
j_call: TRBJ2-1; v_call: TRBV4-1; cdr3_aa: CASRKAGANEQFF
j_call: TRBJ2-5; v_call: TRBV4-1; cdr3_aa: CASSRTSGRSMETQYF
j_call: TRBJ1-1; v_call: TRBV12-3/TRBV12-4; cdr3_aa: CASSLPRTGSIEAFF
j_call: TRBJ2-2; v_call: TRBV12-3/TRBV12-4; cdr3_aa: CASSTGTGWSGELFF
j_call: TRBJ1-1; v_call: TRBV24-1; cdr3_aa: CATSAPPAFKAFF
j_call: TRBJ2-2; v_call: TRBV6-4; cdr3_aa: CASSDGLGAGELFF
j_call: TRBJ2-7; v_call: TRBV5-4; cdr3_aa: CASSFGAGGEEQYF
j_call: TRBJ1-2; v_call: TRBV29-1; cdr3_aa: CSGWTGADGYTF
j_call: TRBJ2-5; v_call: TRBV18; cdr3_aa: CASSPPKGPETQYF
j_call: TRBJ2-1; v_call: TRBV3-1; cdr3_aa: CASSPILDYNEQFF
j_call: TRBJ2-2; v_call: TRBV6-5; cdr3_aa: CASSSFPSGRNTGELFF
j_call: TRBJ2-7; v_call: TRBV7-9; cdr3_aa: CASSSSLQRLAAGYEQYF
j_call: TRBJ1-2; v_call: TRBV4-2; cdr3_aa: CASSRNRDEDGYTF
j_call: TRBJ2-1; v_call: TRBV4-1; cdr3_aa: CASSQGDFSYNEQFF
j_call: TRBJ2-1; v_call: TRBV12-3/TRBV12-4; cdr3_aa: CASSRGLGSYNEQFF
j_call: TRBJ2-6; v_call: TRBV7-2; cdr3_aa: CASSLERANSGANVLTF
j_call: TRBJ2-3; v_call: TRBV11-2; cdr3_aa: CASSLMRTSTDTQYF
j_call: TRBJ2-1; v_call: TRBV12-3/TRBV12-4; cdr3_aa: CASSLDATSDEQFF
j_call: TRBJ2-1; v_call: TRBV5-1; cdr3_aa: CASSLKGPTEQFF
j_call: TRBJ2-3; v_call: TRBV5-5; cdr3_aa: CASSLERLAVSTDTQYF
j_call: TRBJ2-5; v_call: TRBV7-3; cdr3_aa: CASSLNGGSSQETQYF
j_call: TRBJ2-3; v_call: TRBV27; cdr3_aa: CASSYTLAGKNTDTQYF
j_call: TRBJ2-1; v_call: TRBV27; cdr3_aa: CASKREDPYNEQFF
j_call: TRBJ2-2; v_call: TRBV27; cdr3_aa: CASKPIVGELFF
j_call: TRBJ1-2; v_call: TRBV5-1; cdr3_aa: CASSLVTGLRLSGYTF
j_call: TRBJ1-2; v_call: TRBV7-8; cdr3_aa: CASSLEGTGLYGYTF
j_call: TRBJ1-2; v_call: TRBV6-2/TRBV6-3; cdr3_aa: CASSTSNYGYTF
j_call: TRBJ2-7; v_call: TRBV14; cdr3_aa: CASSQRKGQGSYEQYF
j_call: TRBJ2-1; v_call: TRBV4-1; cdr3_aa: CASSPGTSGRIAEQFF
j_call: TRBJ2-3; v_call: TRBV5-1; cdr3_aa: CASSLPPERHTDTQYF
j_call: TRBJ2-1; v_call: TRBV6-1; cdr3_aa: CASSDFQRYEQFF
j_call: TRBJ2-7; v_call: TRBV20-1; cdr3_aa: CSALGTSGPEQYF
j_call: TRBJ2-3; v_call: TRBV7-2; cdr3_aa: CASSLIAGGPSDTQYF
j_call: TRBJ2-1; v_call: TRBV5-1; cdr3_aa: CASSLRTSGNSNEQFF
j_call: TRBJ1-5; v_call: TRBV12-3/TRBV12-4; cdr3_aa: CASSAPGQLTQPQHF
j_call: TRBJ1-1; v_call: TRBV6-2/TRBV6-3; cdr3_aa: CASSYSTGRGSTEAFF
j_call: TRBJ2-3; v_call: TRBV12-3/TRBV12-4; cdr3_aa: CAITQGTADTQYF